One sample yielded the 20 T cell receptor beta chains listed below, sequenced in a study of post-analysis software for immune sequencing data. Findings of the study overall: Among 5 or 6 TRBV segments more frequent in patients than controls were TRBV5-6, TRBV5-1 and TRBV20-1.

The authors incorporated unique molecular identifiers into the TCR beta cDNA libraries. TCRdb used MiXCR to reprocess the PCR reads, holding one entry per CDR3 protein. The table has roughly 870,000 distinct CDR3 sequences, roughly half seen once; the top ten hold 4.6%. These receptors have no known antigen. The sequenced sample consisted of blood. The receptor source for this set is a girl aged 5 to 17 with multiple sclerosis.

This clonotype was observed a handful of times. V is TRBV6-1 and J is TRBJ2-3, with 8 bases aligning to TRBD2. This CDR3 is built from 16 residues. V was clipped by 3 bases and J by 5 bases; unmatched bases: 10. From germline, CDR1 is MNHNS and CDR2 SASEGT. The CDR3 here is CASSEPAGVLVDTQYF. CDR3 sequence (DNA): TGTGCCAGCAGTGAGCCAGCGGGAGTATTGGTAGATACGCAGTATTTT.

The chain combines TRBV20-1 with TRBJ2-1; D unclear. This CDR3 comprises 13 residues. Trimming took 3 bases from V and 0 from J, leaving 6 bases between them. Germline CDR1 is DFQATT and CDR2 is SNEGSKA (reference sequence). DNA of the CDR3: TGCAGTGCTAGTGAACCCTCCTACAATGAGCAGTTCTTC. Translating gives CSASEPSYNEQFF.

This chain uses TRBV3-1 with TRBJ2-4, with 7 nucleotides matching TRBD1. TRBJ2-7 explains the end of the DNA better; the J call may be wrong. Germline CDR1 is LGHDT and CDR2 is YNNKEL (reference sequence). This CDR3 has 12 amino acids. The CDR3 region has the DNA TGTGCCAGCAGCCCAGCAGGGGGCGAGCAGTACTTC. Translated, it gives CASSPAGGEQYF.

This clonotype was picked up a small number of times. The chain combines TRBV7-9 with TRBJ1-2; 9 nucleotides align to TRBD1. The germline CDR1 and CDR2 sequences are SEHNR and FQNEAQ (reference sequence). The CDR3 length is 15 residues. With 2 bases clipped from V and 4 bases from J, the junction kept 5 bases outside the gene matches. The CDR3 sequence: CASSLSTGGGYGYTF. For the CDR3, the DNA is TGTGCCAGCAGCTTAAGTACAGGGGGCGGCTATGGCTACACCTTC.

The chain uses TRBV5-1 and TRBJ2-7, with 8 nucleotides matching TRBD1. The J call may be wrong; the DNA end is better matched by TRBJ2-5. Germline V gene lookup returns CDR1 SGHRS and CDR2 YFSETQ. The CDR3 sequence is 15 residues long. CDR3 DNA sequence: TGCGCCAGCAGCGGGCGGACAGGGTCCGCGGAGACCCAGTACTTC. It codes for CASSGRTGSAETQYF.

The V and J genes are TRBV20-1 and TRBJ2-4; possibly TRBD2 for D (7 bases). Trimming left V 6 bases short and J 6 bases short, with 15 bases between. Germline loops: CDR1 DFQATT, CDR2 SNEGSKA (reference sequence). This CDR3 spans 13 amino acids. The CDR3 reads CSAEQGGGNIQYF. The DNA of the CDR3 is TGCAGTGCGGAACAGGGAGGGGGAAACATTCAGTACTTC.

This clonotype was found a few times. The gene calls are TRBV29-1 and TRBJ2-5; D is unclear. Between the trimmed V and J ends, which lost 5 bases and 3 bases, there was a span of 10 bases. Germline-derived CDR1 and CDR2 are SQVTM and ANQGSEA. The CDR3 loop spans 12 amino acids. CDR3 DNA sequence: TGCAGCGTTCCCCGCCAGGAAGAGACCCAGTACTTC. It encodes CSVPRQEETQYF.

This clonotype showed up just once. The chain carries TRBV4-1 and TRBJ2-6; 7 nucleotides agree with TRBD1. CDR3 size: 17 residues. The V gene's germline CDR1 is MGHRA and CDR2 YSYEKL. J was trimmed by 0 bases and V by 3 bases; bases with no gene match: 5. CDR3 amino acids: CASSQSQGVSGANVLTF. The CDR3 region has the DNA TGCGCCAGCAGCCAGTCCCAGGGGGTCTCTGGGGCCAACGTCCTGACTTTC.

The V call is TRBV6-5, the J call TRBJ1-4; 9 bases agree with TRBD1. This CDR3 has 17 amino acids. The V and J ends lost 2 bases and 1 base, in that order; junction bases with no gene match: 5. CDR1 and CDR2 from the germline V gene are MNHEY and SVGAGI. This CDR3 reads CASSYTGQGETNEKLFF. The DNA for the CDR3 is TGTGCCAGCAGTTACACGGGACAGGGTGAAACTAATGAAAAACTGTTTTTT.

The rearrangement uses TRBV5-1 and TRBJ2-3, with 7 bases fitting TRBD2. Germline CDR1 and CDR2: SGHRS and YFSETQ. V was clipped by 0 bases and J by 0 bases; unmatched bases: 4. The CDR3 sequence is 16 residues long. CDR3 in amino acids: CASSLEAGASTDTQYF. CDR3 DNA: TGCGCCAGCAGCTTGGAGGCGGGAGCTAGCACAGATACGCAGTATTTT. Together with reference TRBV5-1 and TRBJ2-3, the CDR3 gives the full variable domain: KAGVTQTPRYLIKTRGQQVTLSCSPISGHRSVSWYQQTPGQGLQFLFEYFSETQRNKGNFPGRFSGRQFSNSRSEMNVSTLELGDSALYLCASSLEAGASTDTQYFGPGTRLTVL.

The sample holds a few counts of this clonotype. J is TRBJ2-4 and V is TRBV11-1; 12 nucleotides align to TRBD2. The trim removed 2 bases at V and 8 bases at J, leaving 7 bases unmatched. The germline V gene has CDR1 SGHAT and CDR2 FQDESV (reference sequence). The CDR3 has 16 residues. Here the CDR3 reads CASSLFGLAGIDIQYF. The CDR3 bases are TGTGCCAGCAGCTTATTCGGACTAGCGGGAATTGACATTCAGTACTTC.

V is TRBV10-3 and J is TRBJ2-7; 9 bases map to TRBD1. This CDR3 region has 13 residues. CDR1 is ENHRY and CDR2 is SYGVKD in the germline V gene. Trimming took 6 bases from V and 5 from J; bases not matched to a gene: 5. In DNA form, the CDR3 reads TGTGCCATCAGGGGGACAGGGTTGGACGAGCAGTACTTC. It encodes CAIRGTGLDEQYF.

The chain has TRBV20-1 and TRBJ1-2; the D gene is possibly TRBD1 (6 bases). Germline V lookup: CDR1 DFQATT, CDR2 SNEGSKA (reference sequence). The CDR3 spans 13 residues. The CDR3 reads CSAPLLGAGGYTF. The DNA for the CDR3 is TGCAGCGCGCCACTACTGGGGGCAGGGGGCTACACCTTC.

CDR3 DNA: TGTGCCACCAGCTTCGGGACCTCCTACGAGCAGTACTTC. Translating it yields CATSFGTSYEQYF. This sequence joins TRBV15 and TRBJ2-7, with D possibly being TRBD1 or TRBD2 (5 bases each). Trimming took 5 bases from V and 0 from J, leaving 8 bases between them. The CDR3 is 13 residues long. The germline gives CDR1 LNHNV, CDR2 YYDKDF (reference sequence).

The chain links TRBV29-1 to TRBJ1-2; D is perhaps TRBD1 (5 bases). The CDR3 has 12 amino acids. V lost 3 bases and J lost 4, with 9 bases in between. The germline V gene encodes CDR1 SQVTM and CDR2 ANQGSEA. The CDR3 loop reads CSVERQSYGYTF. The CDR3 bases are TGCAGCGTTGAGCGACAGTCCTATGGCTACACCTTC.

V is TRBV5-6 and J is TRBJ2-7; possibly TRBD2 for D (6 bases). The CDR3 is 15 amino acids. CDR1 is SGHDT and CDR2 is YYEEEE in the germline V gene. Trimming stripped 2 bases from V and 2 bases from J, with 14 bases between. The CDR3 DNA reads TGTGCCAGCAGCTTATGGCGGGATATCCCCTACGAGCAGTACTTC. It specifies CASSLWRDIPYEQYF.

The chain has TRBV5-1 and TRBJ1-6; D is unresolved. This CDR3 is 14 amino acids long. Germline V gene lookup returns CDR1 SGHRS and CDR2 YFSETQ. The V gene lost 5 bases and the J gene lost 8 bases, with 14 bases spanning the gap. CDR3 amino acids: CASSTMEGDSPLHF. The DNA of the CDR3 is TGCGCCAGCAGTACTATGGAGGGTGATTCACCCCTCCACTTT. The full variable domain, with the rest looked up from reference TRBV5-1 and TRBJ1-6, is KAGVTQTPRYLIKTRGQQVTLSCSPISGHRSVSWYQQTPGQGLQFLFEYFSETQRNKGNFPGRFSGRQFSNSRSEMNVSTLELGDSALYLCASSTMEGDSPLHFGNGTRLTVT.

The CDR3 here is CASSLQPGTSAPSYNEQFF. As DNA, the CDR3 is TGCGCCAGCAGCTTACAACCCGGGACTAGCGCACCCTCCTACAATGAGCAGTTCTTC. V gene TRBV5-1 combines with J gene TRBJ2-1; 10 bases line up with TRBD2. Germline lookup yields CDR1 SGHRS and CDR2 YFSETQ. CDR3 size: 19 residues. V gave up 2 bases and J gave up 0 bases; unmatched junction bases: 11.

This clonotype occurred a few times. The rearrangement links TRBV7-9 to TRBJ2-3, with 9 bases fitting TRBD2. This CDR3 region has 16 residues. J lost 2 bases, V lost 4 bases, and 7 bases had no gene match. Germline values: CDR1 SEHNR, CDR2 FQNEAQ (reference sequence). The CDR3 DNA sequence: TGTGCCAGCAGCTCCCATAGCGGGAGAAACACAGATACGCAGTATTTT. Its translation: CASSSHSGRNTDTQYF. Together with reference TRBV7-9 and TRBJ2-3, the CDR3 gives the full variable domain: DTGVSQNPRHKITKRGQNVTFRCDPISEHNRLYWYRQTLGQGPEFLTYFQNEAQLEKSRLLSDRFSAERPKGSFSTLEIQRTEQGDSAMYLCASSSHSGRNTDTQYFGPGTRLTVL.

This clonotype has a handful of counts. The chain combines TRBV20-1 with TRBJ2-3; 9 nucleotides align to TRBD2. The germline CDR1 and CDR2 sequences are DFQATT and SNEGSKA (reference sequence). The CDR3 is 13 amino acids. Trimming took 3 bases from V and 10 from J; bases not matched to a gene: 8. The chain's CDR3 is CSASSGGPNAQYF. In nucleotides, the CDR3 is TGCAGTGCTAGTAGCGGGGGCCCGAATGCGCAGTATTTT.